This entry lists 31 T cell receptor beta chains sequenced from one sample in a study of shared clonotypes between healthy human individuals. Assay used: immunoSEQ multiplex PCR; TCRdb lists only in-frame clones, some missing. Here the sample spans 780,000 or so clones, approximately 72% being singletons. What was sequenced was memory CD4+ T cells sorted from blood. Sample subset: CD45RA-negative fraction. The receptors stem from a woman in her thirties in good health.

This clone has only one observation. The chain carries TRBV28 and TRBJ1-2; weak D call: TRBD1 (6 bases). Germline V gene sequence: CDR1 MDHEN, CDR2 SYDVKM. This CDR3 has 14 residues. Trimming took 10 bases from V and 2 from J, leaving 17 bases between them. The CDR3 DNA reads as TGTGCCATCCTATCTTCAGGGGCGAACTATGGCTACACCTTC. This gives the protein CAILSSGANYGYTF.

On this clone itself: An end of the junction differs from the germline gene, which may be a read error. Other DNA sequences within the sample encode an identical CDR3. V is TRBV4-1 and J is TRBJ1-2, with D possibly TRBD1 on 6 matching bases. The CDR3 has 15 residues. From germline, CDR1 is MGHRA and CDR2 YSYEKL. As DNA, the CDR3 is TGTGCCAGCAGCCAGCCCGGACAGCGAAATTATGGCTACACCTTC. Translating it yields CASSQPGQRNYGYTF.

V and J are TRBV18 and TRBJ1-2, with D hard to call. From germline, CDR1 is KGHSH and CDR2 LQKENI. Trimming took off 2 bases at V and 6 bases at J, with 10 bases between the two ends. This CDR3 is built from 13 residues. In DNA, the CDR3 is TGTGCCAGCTCACCAAGGGAAAGGGATGGCTACACCTTC. This codes for CASSPRERDGYTF.

As concerns this clone: This may arise from a read error, as a much more abundant clone is one base away. The sample holds other DNA sequences that translate to the same CDR3. The chain couples TRBV5-4 to TRBJ2-5; D unresolved. Germline CDR1 reads SGHNT; CDR2 reads YYREEE (reference sequence). The length of the CDR3 is 12 residues. V was pared by 2 bases and J by 2 bases, with 4 bases between. In nucleotides, the CDR3 is TGTGCCAGCAGCTTTGGTCAAGAGACCCAGTACTTC. As protein: CASSFGQETQYF.

The J gene is TRBJ2-1, the V gene TRBV19; no firm D call. The germline gives CDR1 LNHDA, CDR2 SQIVND (reference sequence). With 6 bases removed from V and 7 bases from J, the gap between germline ends came to 13 bases. The CDR3 runs 13 residues. In DNA, the CDR3 is TGTGCCAGTAGGGGTCTAGGGCGGAATGAGCAGTTCTTC. It translates to CASRGLGRNEQFF.

In this sample, this clone turned up once. Other nucleotide sequences from this sample produce the same CDR3. The chain employs TRBV5-1 and TRBJ2-5; D is perhaps TRBD2 (5 bases). The germline V gene encodes CDR1 SGHRS and CDR2 YFSETQ. CDR3 size: 13 residues. Trimming took off 5 bases at V and 1 base at J, with 9 bases between the two ends. The chain's CDR3 is CASRNGIQETQYF. The CDR3 DNA reads as TGCGCCAGCAGAAACGGGATCCAAGAGACCCAGTACTTC.

In this sample, this clone turned up a few times. The V and J genes are TRBV19 and TRBJ1-1; D not resolved. The length of the CDR3 is 13 residues. V shed 11 bases and J shed 1 base, with 14 bases lying between them. Germline V gives CDR1 LNHDA, CDR2 SQIVND (reference sequence). The CDR3 region has the DNA TGTGCCTGTAACGGGCCGAAGAACACTGAAGCTTTCTTT. This codes for CACNGPKNTEAFF.

CDR3 in DNA: TGTGCCAGCTCACGACAGGGGCTTGGGGCCAACGTCCTGACTTTC. Its translation is CASSRQGLGANVLTF. This chain links TRBV18 with TRBJ2-6; TRBD1 matches at 8 bases. V was clipped by 4 bases and J by 3 bases; unmatched bases: 2. CDR3 length: 15 amino acids. Germline-derived CDR1 and CDR2 are KGHSH and LQKENI.

The chain carries TRBV28 and TRBJ1-2; D is ambiguous. V lost 7 bases and J lost 3, with 15 bases in between. Germline V gene lookup returns CDR1 MDHEN and CDR2 SYDVKM. The CDR3 extends over 14 amino acids. CDR3 sequence reads: CASTPLWADYGYTF. CDR3 nucleotides: TGTGCCAGCACTCCACTGTGGGCGGACTATGGCTACACCTTC.

V and J are TRBV5-1 and TRBJ2-5; TRBD2 might be the D (6 bases). V dropped 4 bases and J dropped 5 bases, with 18 bases sitting between them. CDR1 SGHRS and CDR2 YFSETQ come from the germline V gene. This CDR3 region has 15 residues. The CDR3 DNA follows: TGCGCCAGCAGCCCGACCGAGGGACGGGGGGAGACCCAGTACTTC. Its protein is CASSPTEGRGETQYF.

This clone was observed once. This rearrangement joins TRBV19 to TRBJ1-2; D might be TRBD1 (5 bases). This CDR3 is built from 13 residues. Germline-derived CDR1 and CDR2 are LNHDA and SQIVND (reference sequence). The V gene lost 6 bases and the J gene lost 5 bases, with 13 bases spanning the gap. The CDR3 protein is CASSIRQRYGYTF. The CDR3 DNA is TGTGCCAGTAGCATAAGACAGAGGTATGGCTACACCTTC.

This clone was recorded a few times. This rearrangement joins TRBV5-1 to TRBJ2-5, with a possible D match to TRBD2 (5 bases). Germline V gives CDR1 SGHRS, CDR2 YFSETQ. The CDR3 totals 16 residues. Trimming removed 2 bases at V and 4 bases at J, with 18 bases between. The CDR3: CASSFQLSATRETQYF. Written as DNA, the CDR3 is TGCGCCAGCAGCTTCCAACTTAGCGCCACTCGAGAGACCCAGTACTTC.

On this clone itself: The junction shows a germline mismatch at one end, possibly a read error. This chain links TRBV6-1 with TRBJ1-5, with 9 bases that match TRBD1. The CDR3 loop spans 15 amino acids. Germline CDR1 reads MNHNS; CDR2 reads SASEGT. The CDR3 sequence is CASSEAPGTGLKLTF. The CDR3 DNA sequence: TGTGCCAGCAGTGAAGCTCCTGGGACAGGGCTAAAACTCACGTTT.

This clone was observed many times. The chain combines TRBV27 with TRBJ1-1; tentatively, D is TRBD1 (5 bases). Trimming shortened V by 5 bases and J by 5 bases, and 15 bases separated the two germline ends. Germline V gives CDR1 MNHEY, CDR2 SMNVEV (reference sequence). The CDR3 runs to 14 residues. CDR3 sequence reads: CASSPRSKGTEAFF. The CDR3, as DNA: TGTGCCAGCAGTCCCCGGTCGAAGGGGACTGAAGCTTTCTTT.

The chain combines TRBV27 with TRBJ2-5; D call uncertain. The CDR3 loop spans 15 amino acids. V was clipped by 2 bases and J by 0 bases, with 10 bases between them. The V gene's germline CDR1 is MNHEY and CDR2 SMNVEV (reference sequence). The CDR3: CASSLGVGYQETQYF. Here the CDR3 DNA reads TGTGCCAGCAGTTTAGGTGTCGGCTACCAAGAGACCCAGTACTTC.

V is TRBV5-4 and J is TRBJ1-1; no reliable D call. V gave up 0 bases and J gave up 1 base, with 10 bases separating them. This CDR3 is built from 15 residues. Germline CDR1 SGHNT, CDR2 YYREEE (reference sequence). The DNA of the CDR3 is TGTGCCAGCAGCTTGGACGTGGTCGGGAACACTGAAGCTTTCTTT. Translated, it gives CASSLDVVGNTEAFF.

This clone was seen more than once but under ten times. The rearrangement uses TRBV6-1 and TRBJ1-5; D gene unclear. The CDR3 is made up of 13 amino acids. Germline CDR1 is MNHNS and CDR2 is SASEGT. Trimming shortened V by 10 bases and J by 1 base, and 11 bases separated the two germline ends. This CDR3 reads CATGRDSNQPQHF. The DNA of the CDR3 is TGTGCCACCGGGCGAGACAGCAATCAGCCCCAGCATTTT.

The J gene is TRBJ1-2, the V gene TRBV7-9; D possibly corresponds to TRBD1 (5 bases). Germline V lookup: CDR1 SEHNR, CDR2 FQNEAQ (reference sequence). This CDR3 is built from 14 residues. V lost 5 bases and J lost 8, with 18 bases in between. The CDR3 loop is CASSPVLEGRGYTF. CDR3 bases: TGTGCCAGCAGCCCTGTGCTTGAGGGACGGGGCTACACCTTC.

The chain joins TRBV2 to TRBJ1-1; D call uncertain. Trimming removed 7 bases at V and 1 base at J, with 10 bases between. The germline gives CDR1 SNHLY, CDR2 FYNNEI. The CDR3 loop spans 13 amino acids. CDR3 sequence (DNA): TGTGCCAGCACCGGTCGGAAGAACACTGAAGCTTTCTTT. It yields the protein CASTGRKNTEAFF.

The chain links TRBV9 to TRBJ2-5; no firm D call. The DNA end favors TRBJ2-7, so the J call may be wrong. CDR1 and CDR2 (germline): SGDLS, YYNGEE. CDR3 length: 12 residues. CDR3 loop: CASSSRDNEQYF. The CDR3 DNA sequence: TGTGCCAGCAGCTCCCGAGATAACGAGCAGTACTTC.

V and J are TRBV2 and TRBJ2-2, with D possibly called TRBD1 or TRBD2 (5 bases each). This CDR3 has 17 amino acids. Per the germline V gene, CDR1 is SNHLY and CDR2 is FYNNEI. Between the trimmed V and J ends, which lost 6 bases and 2 bases, there was a span of 19 bases. DNA for the CDR3: TGTGCCAGCAGGCCCGGGACCGACCCCATCAACACCGGGGAGCTGTTTTTT. Translated, it gives CASRPGTDPINTGELFF.

The chain combines TRBV5-1 with TRBJ1-2; no definite D call. The CDR3 covers 14 residues. In germline, CDR1 is SGHRS, CDR2 YFSETQ. Trimming removed 0 bases at V and 6 bases at J, with 12 bases between. The CDR3 sequence: CASSLDPSGNGYTF. CDR3 DNA: TGCGCCAGCAGCTTGGACCCCTCAGGAAATGGCTACACCTTC.

The V call is TRBV19, the J call TRBJ2-1, with 13 nucleotides matching TRBD2. This CDR3 comprises 15 residues. The germline V gene has CDR1 LNHDA and CDR2 SQIVND (reference sequence). Trimming took 3 bases from V and 4 from J; bases not matched to a gene: 0. The CDR3, as DNA: TGTGCCAGTAGTATGACTAGCGGGAGGTACAATGAGCAGTTCTTC. It yields the protein CASSMTSGRYNEQFF. Together with reference TRBV19 and TRBJ2-1, the CDR3 gives the full variable domain: DGGITQSPKYLFRKEGQNVTLSCEQNLNHDAMYWYRQDPGQGLRLIYYSQIVNDFQKGDIAEGYSVSREKKESFPLTVTSAQKNPTAFYLCASSMTSGRYNEQFFGPGTRLTVL.

The V and J genes are TRBV19 and TRBJ1-1, with a possible D match to TRBD1 (5 bases). The CDR3 runs to 13 residues. Trimming took 5 bases from V and 1 from J, leaving 8 bases between them. CDR1 and CDR2 from the germline V gene are LNHDA and SQIVND (reference sequence). CDR3: CASSFQGNTEAFF. In nucleotides, the CDR3 is TGTGCCAGTAGTTTCCAGGGGAACACTGAAGCTTTCTTT.

Details on this clone: This may come from a read error, since a much larger clone is one base off. Other DNA sequences in the same sample also yield this CDR3. This chain uses TRBV6-5 with TRBJ1-5, with 7 bases lining up with TRBD1. V was clipped by 6 bases and J by 2 bases; unmatched bases: 4. This CDR3 has 14 residues. The germline CDR1 and CDR2 sequences are MNHEY and SVGAGI. The DNA of the CDR3 is TGTGCCAGCAGCCGACAGGGTGGCAATCAGCCCCAGCATTTT. Amino acid sequence: CASSRQGGNQPQHF.

This clone was detected only a few times. The chain joins TRBV5-1 to TRBJ2-4; 8 nucleotides match TRBD1. V shed 7 bases and J 8 bases; nucleotides not matched to a gene: 11. The CDR3 is 14 amino acids. Germline V gene sequence: CDR1 SGHRS, CDR2 YFSETQ. DNA of the CDR3: TGCGCCAGCTGTGGACAGGGCTTCGGGGACATTCAGTACTTC. This gives the protein CASCGQGFGDIQYF. The entire variable domain, with the rest obtained from reference TRBV5-1 and TRBJ2-4, is as follows: KAGVTQTPRYLIKTRGQQVTLSCSPISGHRSVSWYQQTPGQGLQFLFEYFSETQRNKGNFPGRFSGRQFSNSRSEMNVSTLELGDSALYLCASCGQGFGDIQYFGAGTRLSVL.

This chain joins TRBV7-2 and TRBJ1-5; D not certain. This CDR3 region has 15 residues. From germline, CDR1 is SGHTA and CDR2 FQGNSA. V lost 2 bases, J lost 7 bases, and 15 bases lay in between. The CDR3 DNA sequence: TGTGCCAGCAGCTTATTCCACACCGTATCCCAGCCCCAGCATTTT. Translating gives CASSLFHTVSQPQHF.

The chain is built from TRBV25-1 and TRBJ1-5; 7 bases are a match to TRBD1. Unmatched junction bases numbered 11, after V lost 4 bases and J lost 5 bases. Germline CDR1 and CDR2: MGHDK and SYGVNS. CDR3 size: 16 residues. CDR3 residues: CASSVSGGLNDQPQHF. CDR3 bases: TGTGCCAGCAGTGTTTCAGGGGGGTTAAACGATCAGCCCCAGCATTTT.

The chain links TRBV6-1 to TRBJ2-1, with 9 bases matching TRBD2. The germline V gene encodes CDR1 MNHNS and CDR2 SASEGT. This CDR3 is 15 amino acids long. V dropped 4 bases and J dropped 8; count of bases not matched to a gene: 9. Here the CDR3 DNA reads TGTGCCAGCAGTGTACTAGCGGGCTACGTCCATGAGCAGTTCTTC. Protein product: CASSVLAGYVHEQFF.

The rearrangement joins TRBV4-1 to TRBJ2-7, with 11 bases aligning to TRBD2. The CDR3 consists of 16 residues. The V and J ends lost 4 bases and 2 bases, in that order; junction bases with no gene match: 7. Germline loops: CDR1 MGHRA, CDR2 YSYEKL. In DNA form, the CDR3 reads TGCGCCAGCAGCCTTTTTTTAGCGGGAGGGCCCTACGAGCAGTACTTC. It codes for CASSLFLAGGPYEQYF.

V usage is TRBV5-4 and J usage is TRBJ2-5; no clear D gene. Germline CDR1 is SGHNT and CDR2 is YYREEE (reference sequence). V was cut by 2 bases and J by 5 bases, with 10 bases left in between. CDR3 length equals 13 residues. CDR3 DNA: TGTGCCAGCAGCTTTGTGGGGTGGGAGACCCAGTACTTC. It codes for CASSFVGWETQYF. The full variable domain, with the rest looked up from reference TRBV5-4 and TRBJ2-5, is ETGVTQSPTHLIKTRGQQVTLRCSSQSGHNTVSWYQQALGQGPQFIFQYYREEENGRGNFPPRFSGLQFPNYSSELNVNALELDDSALYLCASSFVGWETQYFGPGTRLLVL.